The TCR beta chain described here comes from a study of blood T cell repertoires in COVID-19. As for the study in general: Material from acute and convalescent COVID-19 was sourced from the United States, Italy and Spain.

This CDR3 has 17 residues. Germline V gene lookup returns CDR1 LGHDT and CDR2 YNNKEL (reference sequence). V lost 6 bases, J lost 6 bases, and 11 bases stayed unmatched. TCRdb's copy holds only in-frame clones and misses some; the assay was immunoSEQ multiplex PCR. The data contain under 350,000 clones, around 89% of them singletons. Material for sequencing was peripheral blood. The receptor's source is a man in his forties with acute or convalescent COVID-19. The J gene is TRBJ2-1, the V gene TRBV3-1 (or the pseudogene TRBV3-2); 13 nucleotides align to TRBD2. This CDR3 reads CASSPPLAGGPGNEQFF. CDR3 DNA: TGTGCCAGCAGTCCACCACTAGCGGGGGGGCCGGGCAATGAGCAGTTCTTC.